These 2 T cell receptor delta chains originate from one sample sequenced in a study of gamma-delta chains in newborns, infants, children. TCRdb reran clone calling via CATT on the reads. Counted here are some 4,300 delta-chain clones, approximately 2.8% occurring once; the ten biggest clones make up about 11%. The sequencing input was blood. These receptors all come from a child who was a newborn, infant or young child, either healthy, febrile or measles-vaccinated (not recorded which).

With respect to this clone: A read error may explain this, as a much larger clone is one base away. The CDR3 reads CACDAVYWGSSWDTRQMFF. CDR3 in DNA: TGTGCCTGTGACGCCGTCTACTGGGGGTCCTCCTGGGACACCCGACAGATGTTTTTC. This sequence joins TRDV2 and TRDJ3; TRDD3 aligns across 8 bases. Germline CDR1 reads GEAIGNYY; CDR2 reads EKD. The CDR3 runs to 19 residues. V lost 3 bases and J lost 0; bases outside the gene matches: 9.

This clone was observed a few times. A far larger clone is off by one base, so a read error is likely. Within the sample, other DNA sequences also encode this same CDR3. This sequence joins TRDV2 and TRDJ3, with D perhaps TRDD3 (6 bases). With 1 base removed from V and 0 bases from J, the gap between germline ends came to 12 bases. CDR1 and CDR2 from the germline V gene are GEAIGNYY and EKD. This CDR3 contains 18 residues. The CDR3 protein is CACDTGGYASWDTRQMFF. In DNA form, the CDR3 reads TGTGCCTGTGACACTGGGGGGTACGCCTCCTGGGACACCCGACAGATGTTTTTC.